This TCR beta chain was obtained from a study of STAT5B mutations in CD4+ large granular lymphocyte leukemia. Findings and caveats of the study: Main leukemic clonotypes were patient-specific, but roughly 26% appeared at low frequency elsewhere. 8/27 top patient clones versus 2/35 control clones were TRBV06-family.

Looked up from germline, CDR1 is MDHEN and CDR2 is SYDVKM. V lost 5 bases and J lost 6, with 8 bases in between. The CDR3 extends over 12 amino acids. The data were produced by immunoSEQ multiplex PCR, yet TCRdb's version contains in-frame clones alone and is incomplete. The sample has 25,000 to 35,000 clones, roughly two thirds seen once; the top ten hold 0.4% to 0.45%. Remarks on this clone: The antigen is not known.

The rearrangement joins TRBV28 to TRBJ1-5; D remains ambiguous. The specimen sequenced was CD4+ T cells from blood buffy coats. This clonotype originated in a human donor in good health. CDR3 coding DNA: TGTGCCAGCAGTCCACCGACTCAGCCCCAGCATTTT. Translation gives CASSPPTQPQHF.